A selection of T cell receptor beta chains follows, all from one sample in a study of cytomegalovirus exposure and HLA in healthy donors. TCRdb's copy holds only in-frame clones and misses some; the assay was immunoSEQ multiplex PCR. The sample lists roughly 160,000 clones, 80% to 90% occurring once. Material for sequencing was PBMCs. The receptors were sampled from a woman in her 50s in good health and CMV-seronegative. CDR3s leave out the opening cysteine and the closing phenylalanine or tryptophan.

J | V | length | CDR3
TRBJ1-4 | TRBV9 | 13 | ASSVRDNPGEKLF
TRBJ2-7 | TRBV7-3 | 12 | ASSLAGGTYEQY
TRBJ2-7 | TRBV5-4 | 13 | ASSPGFGPPYEQY
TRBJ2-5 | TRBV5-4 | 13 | ASSWVPGNEETQY
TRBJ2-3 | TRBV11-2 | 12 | ASSLDRGGDTQY
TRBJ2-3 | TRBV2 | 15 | ASRTGASGLAGNTQY
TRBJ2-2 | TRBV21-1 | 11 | ASSATGTGELF
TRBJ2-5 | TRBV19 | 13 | ATRSGGGLKETQY
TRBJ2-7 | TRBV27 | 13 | ASSLGTGPSYEQY
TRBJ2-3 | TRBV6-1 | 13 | ASALEGSATDTQY
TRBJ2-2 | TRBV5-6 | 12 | ASSPGLATGELF
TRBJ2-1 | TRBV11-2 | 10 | ASALDNNEQF
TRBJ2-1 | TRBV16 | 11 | ASSQSLENEQF
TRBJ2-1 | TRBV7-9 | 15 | ASSLRRASGLLHEQF
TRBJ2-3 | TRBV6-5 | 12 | ASRTQGGADTQY
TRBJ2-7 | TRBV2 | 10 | ASRGQIYEQY
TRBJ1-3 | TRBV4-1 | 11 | ASSFGQLNTIY
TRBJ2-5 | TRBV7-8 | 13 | ASNSKQGARGTQY
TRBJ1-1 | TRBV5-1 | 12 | ASRLGTGPTEAF
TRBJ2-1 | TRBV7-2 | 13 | ASSESSGGPYEQF
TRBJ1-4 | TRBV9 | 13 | ASSAGQGFGEKLF
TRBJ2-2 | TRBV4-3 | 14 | ASSQGVGEGTGELF
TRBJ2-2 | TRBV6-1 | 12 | ASNQQGRTGELF
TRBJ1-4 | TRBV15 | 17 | ATSRPTERDRERREKLF
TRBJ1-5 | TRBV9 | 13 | ASSAGSGLDQPQH
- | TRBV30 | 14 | AWIPLSGVGDYEQY
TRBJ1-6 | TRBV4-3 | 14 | ASSQDWPSYNSPLH
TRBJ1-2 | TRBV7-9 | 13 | ASSLALDRGHGYT
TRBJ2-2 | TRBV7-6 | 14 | ASSLRLAGDTGELF
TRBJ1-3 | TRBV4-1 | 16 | ASSQEPNIRDSGNTIY
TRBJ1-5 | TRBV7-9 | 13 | ASSPGTGAAQPQH
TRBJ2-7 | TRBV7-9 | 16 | ASSKGTSGGFEAYEQY
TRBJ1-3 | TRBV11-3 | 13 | ASSFNSGSGNTIY
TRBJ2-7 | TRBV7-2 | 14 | VSSRLGAGGFHEQY
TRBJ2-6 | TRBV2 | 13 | ASLPRYSGANVLT
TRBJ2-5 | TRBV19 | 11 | ARSTGLGETQY
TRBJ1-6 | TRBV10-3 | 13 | AISESGGAGSPLH
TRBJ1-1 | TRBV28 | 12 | ASSSHLGGTEAF
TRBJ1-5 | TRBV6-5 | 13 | ASSLGTDDNQPQH
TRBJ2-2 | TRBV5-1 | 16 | ASNSEAASGRGTGELF
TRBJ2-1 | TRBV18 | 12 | ASSHITGENEQF
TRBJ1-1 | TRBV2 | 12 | ASRPDRGPRTAF
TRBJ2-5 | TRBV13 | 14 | ASSLGWDRGVREQY
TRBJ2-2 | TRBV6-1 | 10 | ASTGLTGELF
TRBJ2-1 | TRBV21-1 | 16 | ASIPGGLAGQPYNEQF
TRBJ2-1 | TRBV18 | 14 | ASSQKGGLRNNEQF
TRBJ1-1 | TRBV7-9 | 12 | ASSAYRESTEAF
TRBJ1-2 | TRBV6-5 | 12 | ASKEGGRGNGYT
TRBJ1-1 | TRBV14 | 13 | ASSPLEGGYTEAF
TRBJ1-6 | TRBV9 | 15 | ASSATGGPKYNSPLH
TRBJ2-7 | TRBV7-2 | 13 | ASSLGIGAVYEQY
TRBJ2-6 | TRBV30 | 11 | AWSLWGANVLT
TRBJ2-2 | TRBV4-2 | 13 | ASSQRLAGLGELF
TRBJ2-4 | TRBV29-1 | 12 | SVRDRSQQNIQY
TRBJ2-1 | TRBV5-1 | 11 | ASSETGIDEQF
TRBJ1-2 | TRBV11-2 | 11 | ASSLPGMVGYT
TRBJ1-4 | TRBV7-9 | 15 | SSSLRQPIGTNEKLF
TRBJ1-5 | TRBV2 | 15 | ASTPGPLLPGNQPQH
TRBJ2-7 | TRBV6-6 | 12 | ASSYSGDSYEQY
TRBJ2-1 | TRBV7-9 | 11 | ASSFPRDYEQF